One and the same sample provided the 4 T cell receptor beta chains below, sequenced in a study of T cells after yellow fever vaccination. TCRdb reprocessed the 5' RACE reads via MiXCR and lists one record per CDR3 protein. The sample holds roughly 400,000 distinct CDR3 sequences; approximately 19% are singletons and the top ten take around 17%. Material: PBMCs, obtained before the yellow fever booster vaccination. The receptors shown here come from a man aged 18 to 30 who received the YFV17D yellow fever vaccine.

This clonotype turned up a few times. The V and J genes are TRBV12-5 and TRBJ2-1; a weak D match, TRBD1 (5 bases). V dropped 2 bases and J dropped 2 bases, with 13 bases sitting between them. Germline CDR1 and CDR2: LGHNT and FRNRAP. This CDR3 has 16 residues. The CDR3 protein is CASGLRLRTPYNEQFF. The CDR3 nucleotides read TGTGCTAGTGGTTTGCGTCTCCGGACACCCTACAATGAGCAGTTCTTC.

The chain has TRBV25-1 and TRBJ2-3; unclear D gene. This CDR3 contains 14 residues. Germline CDR1 reads MGHDK; CDR2 reads SYGVNS. V dropped 3 bases and J dropped 0 bases, with 7 bases sitting between them. The CDR3 spells CASSEAPSTDTQYF. The CDR3 nucleotides are TGTGCCAGCAGTGAGGCCCCAAGCACAGATACGCAGTATTTT.

V usage is TRBV14 and J usage is TRBJ2-4; 8 bases map to TRBD2. The CDR3 runs 16 residues. J was trimmed by 2 bases and V by 1 base; bases with no gene match: 4. Germline CDR1 SGHDN, CDR2 FVKESK. The CDR3 DNA sequence: TGTGCCAGCAGCCAAGGAGCGGGGGCCTCCAAAAACATTCAGTACTTC. As protein: CASSQGAGASKNIQYF.

The chain couples TRBV29-1 to TRBJ2-7; D is unclear. Trimming left V 4 bases short and J 1 base short, with 11 bases between. The CDR3 is 13 residues long. Germline CDR1 is SQVTM and CDR2 is ANQGSEA. The CDR3 loop reads CSVVAAPSYEQYF. As DNA, the CDR3 is TGCAGCGTTGTTGCGGCTCCGTCCTACGAGCAGTACTTC.